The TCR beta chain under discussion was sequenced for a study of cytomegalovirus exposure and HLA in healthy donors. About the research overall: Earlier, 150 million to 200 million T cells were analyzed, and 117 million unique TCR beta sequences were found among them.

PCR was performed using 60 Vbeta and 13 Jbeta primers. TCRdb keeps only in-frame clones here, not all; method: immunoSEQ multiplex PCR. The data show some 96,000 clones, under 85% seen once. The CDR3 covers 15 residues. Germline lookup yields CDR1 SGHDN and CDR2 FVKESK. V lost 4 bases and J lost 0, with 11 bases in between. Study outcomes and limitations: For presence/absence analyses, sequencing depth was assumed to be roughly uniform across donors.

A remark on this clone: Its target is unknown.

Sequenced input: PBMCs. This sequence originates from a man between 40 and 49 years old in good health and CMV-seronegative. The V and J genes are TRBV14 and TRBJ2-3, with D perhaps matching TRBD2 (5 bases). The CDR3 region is CASSLRPGSTDTQYF. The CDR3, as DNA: TGTGCCAGCAGCCTTAGGCCGGGAAGCACAGATACGCAGTATTTT.